Listed here are 32 T cell receptor beta chains from one sample, sequenced in a study of T cells in localized non-small cell lung cancer. Method: immunoSEQ multiplex PCR; TCRdb's copy keeps in-frame clones and lacks some. The profile shows roughly 77,000 clones, approximately 90% of them singletons. This material consisted of peripheral blood, taken before any cancer treatment. The receptors originated from a woman aged 40-75 years with stage I squamous cell lung carcinoma.

This clone has just a few counts. This rearrangement joins TRBV5-1 to TRBJ2-5; D is possibly TRBD1 or TRBD2 (5 bases each). V was trimmed by 2 bases and J by 5 bases, leaving 10 bases between them. In germline, CDR1 is SGHRS, CDR2 YFSETQ. This CDR3 has 13 amino acids. CDR3 sequence reads: CASSFPGSETQYF. CDR3 in DNA: TGCGCCAGCAGCTTCCCAGGGAGCGAGACCCAGTACTTC.

The V call is TRBV2, the J call TRBJ2-4; D remains ambiguous. The CDR3 is 16 amino acids. Germline loops: CDR1 SNHLY, CDR2 FYNNEI. V dropped 1 base and J dropped 0 bases, with 10 bases sitting between them. The CDR3 region has the DNA TGTGCCAGCAGTGAAGTCACGCCGTTAGCCAAAAACATTCAGTACTTC. Protein product: CASSEVTPLAKNIQYF. The full variable domain, its missing parts supplied by reference TRBV2 and TRBJ2-4, is EPEVTQTPSHQVTQMGQEVILRCVPISNHLYFYWYRQILGQKVEFLVSFYNNEISEKSEIFDDQFSVERPDGSNFTLKIRSTKLEDSAMYFCASSEVTPLAKNIQYFGAGTRLSVL.

The J gene is TRBJ1-2, the V gene TRBV6-5; unclear D gene. Trimming removed 5 bases at V and 8 bases at J, with 15 bases between. Germline V gene sequence: CDR1 MNHEY, CDR2 SVGAGI. The CDR3 runs to 13 residues. The DNA of the CDR3 is TGTGCCAGCAGTCGAAGCGGACGCTGGGGCTACACCTTC. The encoded protein is CASSRSGRWGYTF.

This CDR3 is CASSLTGTYEETQYF. As DNA, the CDR3 is TGCGCCAGCAGCTTGACCGGGACATACGAAGAGACCCAGTACTTC. This chain uses TRBV5-1 with TRBJ2-5; maybe TRBD1 (6 bases). The V end lost 1 base, the J end lost 3 bases, and 13 bases lay between the germline ends. The CDR3 length is 15 residues. Per germline, CDR1 SGHRS and CDR2 YFSETQ.

The genes are TRBV5-1 and TRBJ2-7; 7 bases map to TRBD1. There are 15 residues in the CDR3. Trimming at V came to 0 bases and at J to 0 bases, leaving 3 bases not matched to a gene. From germline, CDR1 is SGHRS and CDR2 YFSETQ. The CDR3 reads CASSLVGDSSYEQYF. DNA of the CDR3: TGCGCCAGCAGCTTGGTCGGGGACAGCTCCTACGAGCAGTACTTC. Full variable domain (remainder filled in from reference TRBV5-1 and TRBJ2-7): KAGVTQTPRYLIKTRGQQVTLSCSPISGHRSVSWYQQTPGQGLQFLFEYFSETQRNKGNFPGRFSGRQFSNSRSEMNVSTLELGDSALYLCASSLVGDSSYEQYFGPGTRLTVT.

V gene TRBV5-1 combines with J gene TRBJ1-1; D is perhaps TRBD1 (6 bases). This CDR3 is built from 15 residues. Germline-derived CDR1 and CDR2 are SGHRS and YFSETQ. V dropped 2 bases and J dropped 1 base, with 12 bases sitting between them. The CDR3 here is CASSLIRGTNTEAFF. For the CDR3, the DNA is TGCGCCAGCAGCTTAATAAGGGGGACGAACACTGAAGCTTTCTTT.

The rearrangement uses TRBV28 and TRBJ2-3; TRBD2 matches at 10 bases. Germline V gene lookup returns CDR1 MDHEN and CDR2 SYDVKM. V was clipped by 5 bases and J by 7 bases; unmatched bases: 6. CDR3 length: 14 residues. In nucleotides, the CDR3 is TGTGCCAGCAGTCCTAGCGGGGGACCTAATACGCAGTATTTT. This codes for CASSPSGGPNTQYF.

The rearrangement links TRBV7-9 to TRBJ1-5, with D tentatively TRBD1 (5 bases). Germline V CDR1 and CDR2: SEHNR, FQNEAQ (reference sequence). V lost 8 bases and J lost 4, with 12 bases in between. CDR3 length: 13 amino acids. CDR3 coding DNA: TGTGCCAGCCGGCAGGGCCAAAATCAGCCCCAGCATTTT. Translation: CASRQGQNQPQHF.

This chain links TRBV4-2 with TRBJ2-3; 7 nucleotides align to TRBD2. The CDR3 is 14 amino acids. Germline V CDR1 and CDR2: LGHNA, YNFKEQ. Unmatched junction bases numbered 2, after V lost 2 bases and J lost 3 bases. Here the CDR3 DNA reads TGTGCCAGCAGCCAAAGCGGGGTAACAGATACGCAGTATTTT. Translating gives CASSQSGVTDTQYF.

V gene TRBV6-6 combines with J gene TRBJ1-1; no clear D gene. The V gene lost 6 bases and the J gene lost 2 bases, with 13 bases spanning the gap. The length of the CDR3 is 14 residues. Germline loops: CDR1 MNHNY, CDR2 SVGAGI (reference sequence). DNA for the CDR3: TGTGCCAGCAGGGACTACAAGAGTAACACTGAAGCTTTCTTT. It specifies CASRDYKSNTEAFF.

V and J are TRBV9 and TRBJ2-4; no definite D call. Germline V gene sequence: CDR1 SGDLS, CDR2 YYNGEE. Trimming left V 3 bases short and J 7 bases short, with 8 bases between. This CDR3 is 12 amino acids long. For the CDR3, the DNA is TGTGCCAGCAGCGGGCAAGAGAACATTCAGTACTTC. Its protein is CASSGQENIQYF.

The genes are TRBV25-1 and TRBJ2-1, with 10 positions matching TRBD1. The CDR3 totals 15 residues. J gave up 3 bases and V 5 bases, and 4 bases lay outside the gene matches. Germline CDR1 is MGHDK and CDR2 is SYGVNS. The CDR3 DNA follows: TGTGCCAGCAGTCCGGACAGGGGGAACTACAATGAGCAGTTCTTC. Its protein is CASSPDRGNYNEQFF. The variable domain in full, completed from reference TRBV25-1 and TRBJ2-1, reads EADIYQTPRYLVIGTGKKITLECSQTMGHDKMYWYQQDPGMELHLIHYSYGVNSTEKGDLSSESTVSRIRTEHFPLTLESARPSHTSQYLCASSPDRGNYNEQFFGPGTRLTVL.

This clone was seen only once. This chain joins TRBV6-6 and TRBJ2-2; D unclear. There are 13 residues in the CDR3. Germline V gene lookup returns CDR1 MNHNY and CDR2 SVGAGI (reference sequence). V lost 4 bases and J lost 2, with 5 bases in between. DNA of the CDR3: TGTGCCAGCAGTTTATTAAACACCGGGGAGCTGTTTTTT. Residues: CASSLLNTGELFF.

V is TRBV29-1 and J is TRBJ1-2; TRBD1 might be the D (6 bases). Germline V lookup: CDR1 SQVTM, CDR2 ANQGSEA. The CDR3 length is 15 residues. With 0 bases removed from V and 7 bases from J, the gap between germline ends came to 18 bases. The CDR3 region is CSVEDTGKEVIGYTF. The CDR3 DNA reads TGCAGCGTTGAAGATACAGGGAAAGAGGTAATTGGCTACACCTTC.

J is TRBJ2-4 and V is TRBV30; no reliable D call. V lost 0 bases, J lost 1 base, and 10 bases lay in between. The germline CDR1 and CDR2 sequences are GTSNPN and SVGIG (reference sequence). The CDR3 contains 15 residues. CDR3 loop: CAWSVKADAKNIQYF. The CDR3 DNA reads TGTGCCTGGAGTGTAAAGGCAGATGCCAAAAACATTCAGTACTTC.

This clone was seen a few times. The chain links TRBV29-1 to TRBJ1-4; TRBD1 matches at 7 bases. With 2 bases clipped from V and 0 bases from J, the junction kept 3 bases outside the gene matches. The V gene's germline CDR1 is SQVTM and CDR2 ANQGSEA. The CDR3 extends over 15 amino acids. In nucleotides, the CDR3 is TGCAGCGTTGAATGGCAGGGGGCAACTAATGAAAAACTGTTTTTT. Its protein is CSVEWQGATNEKLFF.

The V call is TRBV19, the J call TRBJ1-2; 9 bases map to TRBD1. The CDR3 extends over 15 amino acids. Looked up from germline, CDR1 is LNHDA and CDR2 is SQIVND (reference sequence). The junction had 9 bases not matched to a gene; V was cut back by 3 bases and J by 7 bases. The DNA of the CDR3 is TGTGCCAGTAGTATCCCGGGACAGGGATGGGGTGGCTACACCTTC. As protein: CASSIPGQGWGGYTF.

The chain recombines TRBV5-1 with TRBJ1-2, with TRBD1 as a possible D gene (5 bases). The CDR3 extends over 14 amino acids. Trimming stripped 4 bases from V and 5 bases from J, with 15 bases between. Germline CDR1 and CDR2: SGHRS and YFSETQ. CDR3 coding DNA: TGCGCCAGCAGCCCGGGACGAGGATTATATGGCTACACCTTC. Translated, it gives CASSPGRGLYGYTF. Combining the CDR3 with reference TRBV5-1 and TRBJ1-2 gives the whole variable domain KAGVTQTPRYLIKTRGQQVTLSCSPISGHRSVSWYQQTPGQGLQFLFEYFSETQRNKGNFPGRFSGRQFSNSRSEMNVSTLELGDSALYLCASSPGRGLYGYTFGSGTRLTVV.

CDR3 region: CAISESGVEQPQHF. The DNA for the CDR3 is TGTGCCATCAGTGAGTCCGGGGTTGAGCAGCCCCAGCATTTT. The chain recombines TRBV10-3 with TRBJ1-5; no definite D call. Germline V CDR1 and CDR2: ENHRY, SYGVKD. The CDR3 runs 14 residues. V was pared by 0 bases and J by 7 bases, with 10 bases between.

The V gene is TRBV9, the J gene TRBJ2-7; perhaps TRBD1 as D (7 bases). Germline loops: CDR1 SGDLS, CDR2 YYNGEE. This CDR3 spans 14 amino acids. Deletions cut 0 bases from V and 5 bases from J, with 12 bases between. The CDR3 protein is CASSVGAGGNEQYF. For the CDR3, the DNA is TGTGCCAGCAGCGTAGGGGCAGGGGGGAACGAGCAGTACTTC.

The chain combines TRBV6-1 with TRBJ1-2; D gene uncertain. The CDR3 sequence is 13 residues long. Germline loops: CDR1 MNHNS, CDR2 SASEGT. V shed 5 bases and J shed 9 bases, with 16 bases lying between them. CDR3 coding DNA: TGTGCCAGCAGTCCTCTCTCCGGGAGAAGCTACACCTTC. Translated, it gives CASSPLSGRSYTF.

The chain combines TRBV11-2 with TRBJ2-1; D possibly corresponds to TRBD2 (5 bases). V gave up 1 base and J gave up 4 bases, with 11 bases separating them. The CDR3 totals 15 residues. Germline CDR1 reads SGHAT; CDR2 reads FQNNGV. The CDR3 is CASSLGLAGYNEQFF. CDR3 DNA: TGTGCCAGCAGCTTAGGGCTAGCCGGGTACAATGAGCAGTTCTTC.

The J gene is TRBJ1-2, the V gene TRBV6-5, with no clear D. The CDR3 has 13 amino acids. V lost 5 bases, J lost 3 bases, and 10 bases lay in between. Germline values: CDR1 MNHEY, CDR2 SVGAGI. The CDR3 reads CASSQDTDYGYTF. The DNA for the CDR3 is TGTGCCAGCAGTCAAGACACCGACTATGGCTACACCTTC.

The chain links TRBV25-1 to TRBJ1-2, with a possible D match to TRBD1 (5 bases). The V gene lost 1 base and the J gene lost 6 bases, with 18 bases spanning the gap. The germline CDR1 and CDR2 sequences are MGHDK and SYGVNS. This CDR3 comprises 16 residues. Written as DNA, the CDR3 is TGTGCCAGCAGTGAATCTCCCCCGGGGGATCTTCATGGCTACACCTTC. It yields the protein CASSESPPGDLHGYTF.

The chain is built from TRBV5-1 and TRBJ1-2; 11 positions agree with TRBD1. The CDR3 runs to 15 residues. Trimming cost V 0 bases and J 5 bases; bases outside gene matches: 3. Germline CDR1 and CDR2: SGHRS and YFSETQ. In nucleotides, the CDR3 is TGCGCCAGCAGCTTGGATGGGACAGGGGGATATGGCTACACCTTC. Its protein product is CASSLDGTGGYGYTF.

About this clone: One end of the junction varies from germline; a read error may be responsible. The CDR3 is CASRLEPGRGYTF. The CDR3 nucleotides are TGTGCCAGCAGGTTAGAACCGGGTCGAGGCTACACCTTC. The chain has TRBV11-2 and TRBJ1-2; unclear D gene. The CDR3 spans 13 residues. Germline CDR1 is SGHAT and CDR2 is FQNNGV.

The chain carries TRBV7-2 and TRBJ1-5, with no clear D. This CDR3 spans 15 amino acids. Per the germline V gene, CDR1 is SGHTA and CDR2 is FQGNSA. Trimming shortened V by 1 base and J by 3 bases, and 10 bases separated the two germline ends. The CDR3 protein is CASSLGRHFNQPQHF. CDR3 DNA: TGTGCCAGCAGCTTAGGTCGGCACTTCAATCAGCCCCAGCATTTT.

The J gene is TRBJ1-6, the V gene TRBV25-1; D might be TRBD1 (6 bases). V lost 3 bases to trimming and J lost 6 bases, with 15 bases between them. CDR1 is MGHDK and CDR2 is SYGVNS in the germline V gene. This CDR3 is 16 amino acids long. This CDR3 is CASSDATGSANSPLHF. CDR3 sequence (DNA): TGTGCCAGCAGTGACGCCACAGGGTCCGCTAATTCACCCCTCCACTTT.

Relative to its sample, this clone is medium-sized. The genes are TRBV10-1 and TRBJ2-5; D not resolved. The CDR3 is 13 amino acids. V was cut by 6 bases and J by 3 bases, with 11 bases left in between. The V gene's germline CDR1 is WNHNN and CDR2 SYGVQD (reference sequence). CDR3 sequence: CASSLDGEETQYF. CDR3 in DNA: TGCGCCAGCAGCCTAGACGGAGAAGAGACCCAGTACTTC.

This chain connects TRBV6-1 to TRBJ1-3; D possibly corresponds to TRBD1 (6 bases). CDR1 MNHNS and CDR2 SASEGT come from the germline V gene. V lost 7 bases to trimming and J lost 4 bases, with 14 bases between them. CDR3 size: 14 residues. The CDR3 loop is CASNPGQQGNTIYF. The CDR3 coding sequence is TGTGCCAGCAATCCTGGACAGCAAGGAAACACCATATATTTT.

This chain joins TRBV7-2 and TRBJ2-3; D possibly corresponds to TRBD1 (6 bases). CDR1 is SGHTA and CDR2 is FQGNSA in the germline V gene. V was cut by 4 bases and J by 5 bases, with 7 bases left in between. The CDR3 consists of 12 residues. CDR3 nucleotide sequence: TGTGCCAGCAGCTGGGGACAAGATACGCAGTATTTT. Amino acids: CASSWGQDTQYF.

This clone was picked up one time. The chain carries TRBV6-1 and TRBJ1-2; D unresolved. Per germline, CDR1 MNHNS and CDR2 SASEGT. Trimming left V 0 bases short and J 4 bases short, with 9 bases between. This CDR3 has 14 residues. The CDR3 loop is CASSEARPVYGYTF. In DNA form, the CDR3 reads TGTGCCAGCAGTGAAGCGCGGCCGGTCTATGGCTACACCTTC.